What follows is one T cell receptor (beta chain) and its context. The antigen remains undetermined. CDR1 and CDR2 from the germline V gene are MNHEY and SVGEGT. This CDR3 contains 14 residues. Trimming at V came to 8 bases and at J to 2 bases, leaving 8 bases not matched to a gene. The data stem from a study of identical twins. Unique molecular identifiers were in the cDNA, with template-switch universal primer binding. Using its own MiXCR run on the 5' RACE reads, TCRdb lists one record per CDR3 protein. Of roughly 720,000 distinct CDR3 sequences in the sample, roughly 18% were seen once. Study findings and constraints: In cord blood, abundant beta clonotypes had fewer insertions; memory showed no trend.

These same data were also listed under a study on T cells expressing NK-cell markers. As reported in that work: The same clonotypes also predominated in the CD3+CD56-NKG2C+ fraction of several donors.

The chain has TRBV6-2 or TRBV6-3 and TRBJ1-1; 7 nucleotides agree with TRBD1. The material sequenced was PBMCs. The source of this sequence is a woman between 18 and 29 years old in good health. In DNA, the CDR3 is TGTGCCAGCGTAGGGGGGACAGTCAACACTGAAGCTTTCTTT. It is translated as CASVGGTVNTEAFF.